Below are 5 T cell receptor beta chains sequenced from a single sample in a study of OX40 agonist ivuxolimab in advanced cancers. Sequencing used immunoSEQ multiplex PCR; TCRdb keeps in-frame clones, though not all of them. The sample contains approximately 35,000 clones, less than 85% of which appear only once. Source: CD4+ or CD8+ T cells sorted from blood, taken in a trial of the OX40 agonist ivuxolimab. The receptors were sampled from an adult with an advanced solid tumor such as melanoma, head and neck, liver or kidney cancer.

This clone is categorized as medium-sized. V is TRBV6-1 and J is TRBJ2-7; maybe TRBD2 (5 bases). Between the trimmed V and J ends, which lost 3 bases and 3 bases, there was a span of 15 bases. This CDR3 has 15 amino acids. Per germline, CDR1 MNHNS and CDR2 SASEGT. The CDR3 DNA is TGTGCCAGCAGTGACTCTCAGCGGATGTACTACGAGCAGTACTTC. This sequence encodes CASSDSQRMYYEQYF.

This chain links TRBV7-8 with TRBJ1-2; possibly TRBD1 for D (5 bases). The CDR3 extends over 13 amino acids. V was shortened by 5 bases and J by 2 bases, with 9 bases between the two germline ends. Germline V lookup: CDR1 SGHVS, CDR2 FQNEAQ. In nucleotides, the CDR3 is TGTGCCAGCAGCCTCCAGGGAAACTATGGCTACACCTTC. Its protein product is CASSLQGNYGYTF.

The CDR3 region has the DNA TGCGCCAGCAGCCAAGGCCAGGCCGGGGAGCTGTTTTTT. This codes for CASSQGQAGELFF. The chain is built from TRBV4-1 and TRBJ2-2; D call uncertain. The CDR3 contains 13 residues. Trimming shortened V by 1 base and J by 6 bases, and 6 bases separated the two germline ends. Germline CDR1 MGHRA, CDR2 YSYEKL.

CDR3: CASSLVAGSYEQYF. The CDR3 DNA follows: TGCGCCAGCAGCTTGGTAGCCGGCTCCTACGAGCAGTACTTC. J is TRBJ2-7 and V is TRBV5-1; D gene unclear. The CDR3 has 14 residues. CDR1 and CDR2 from the germline V gene are SGHRS and YFSETQ. V lost 0 bases and J lost 0, with 7 bases in between.

This chain links TRBV4-2 with TRBJ2-1; 7 bases fit TRBD2. The CDR3 is made up of 15 amino acids. Trimming cost V 4 bases and J 4 bases; bases outside gene matches: 7. The V gene's germline CDR1 is LGHNA and CDR2 YNFKEQ. The CDR3 DNA reads as TGTGCCAGCAGCCCAGTAGCGGGTGGTTACAATGAGCAGTTCTTC. Translating gives CASSPVAGGYNEQFF.